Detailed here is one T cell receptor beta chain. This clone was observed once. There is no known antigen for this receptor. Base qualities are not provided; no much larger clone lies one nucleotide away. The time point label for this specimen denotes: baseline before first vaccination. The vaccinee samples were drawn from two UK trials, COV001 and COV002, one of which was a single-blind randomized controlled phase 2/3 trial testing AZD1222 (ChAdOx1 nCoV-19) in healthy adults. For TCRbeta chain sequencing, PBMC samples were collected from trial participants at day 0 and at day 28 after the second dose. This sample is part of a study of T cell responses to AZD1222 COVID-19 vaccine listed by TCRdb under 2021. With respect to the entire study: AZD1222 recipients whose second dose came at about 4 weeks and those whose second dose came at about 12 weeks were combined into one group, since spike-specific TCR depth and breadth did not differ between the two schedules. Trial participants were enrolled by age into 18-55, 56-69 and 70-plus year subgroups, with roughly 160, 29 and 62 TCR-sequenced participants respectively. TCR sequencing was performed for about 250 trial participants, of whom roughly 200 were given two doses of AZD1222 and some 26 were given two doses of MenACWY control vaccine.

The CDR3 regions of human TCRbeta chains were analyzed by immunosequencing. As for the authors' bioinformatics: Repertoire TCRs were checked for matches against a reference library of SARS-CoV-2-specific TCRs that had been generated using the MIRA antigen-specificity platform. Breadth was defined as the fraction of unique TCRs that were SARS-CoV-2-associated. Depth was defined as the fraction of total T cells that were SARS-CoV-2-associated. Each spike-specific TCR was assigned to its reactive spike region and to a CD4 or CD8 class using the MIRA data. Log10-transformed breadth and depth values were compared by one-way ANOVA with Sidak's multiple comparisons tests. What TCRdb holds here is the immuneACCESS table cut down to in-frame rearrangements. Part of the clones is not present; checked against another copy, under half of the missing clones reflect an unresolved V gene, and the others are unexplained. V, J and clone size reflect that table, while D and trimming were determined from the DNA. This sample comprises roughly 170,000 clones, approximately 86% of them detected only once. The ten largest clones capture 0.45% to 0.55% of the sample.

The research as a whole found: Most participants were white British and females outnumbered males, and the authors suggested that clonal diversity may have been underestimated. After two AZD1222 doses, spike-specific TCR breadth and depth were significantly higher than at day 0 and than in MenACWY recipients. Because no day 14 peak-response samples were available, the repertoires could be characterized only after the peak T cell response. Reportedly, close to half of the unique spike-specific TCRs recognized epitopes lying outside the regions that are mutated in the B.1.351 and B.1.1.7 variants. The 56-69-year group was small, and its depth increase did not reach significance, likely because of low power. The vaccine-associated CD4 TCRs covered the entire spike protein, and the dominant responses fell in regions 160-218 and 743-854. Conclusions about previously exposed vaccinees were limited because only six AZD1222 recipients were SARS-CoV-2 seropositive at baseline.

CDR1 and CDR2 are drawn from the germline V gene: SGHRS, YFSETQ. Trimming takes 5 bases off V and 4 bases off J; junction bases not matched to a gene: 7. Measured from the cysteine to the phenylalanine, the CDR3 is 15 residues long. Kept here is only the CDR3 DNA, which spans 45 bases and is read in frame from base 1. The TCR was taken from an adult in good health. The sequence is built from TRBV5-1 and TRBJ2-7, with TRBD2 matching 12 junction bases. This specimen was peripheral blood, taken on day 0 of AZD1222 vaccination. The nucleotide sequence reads TGCGCCAGCAGTGCGTTGGGACTAGCGGGTTACGAGCAGTACTTC. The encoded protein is CASSALGLAGYEQYF.